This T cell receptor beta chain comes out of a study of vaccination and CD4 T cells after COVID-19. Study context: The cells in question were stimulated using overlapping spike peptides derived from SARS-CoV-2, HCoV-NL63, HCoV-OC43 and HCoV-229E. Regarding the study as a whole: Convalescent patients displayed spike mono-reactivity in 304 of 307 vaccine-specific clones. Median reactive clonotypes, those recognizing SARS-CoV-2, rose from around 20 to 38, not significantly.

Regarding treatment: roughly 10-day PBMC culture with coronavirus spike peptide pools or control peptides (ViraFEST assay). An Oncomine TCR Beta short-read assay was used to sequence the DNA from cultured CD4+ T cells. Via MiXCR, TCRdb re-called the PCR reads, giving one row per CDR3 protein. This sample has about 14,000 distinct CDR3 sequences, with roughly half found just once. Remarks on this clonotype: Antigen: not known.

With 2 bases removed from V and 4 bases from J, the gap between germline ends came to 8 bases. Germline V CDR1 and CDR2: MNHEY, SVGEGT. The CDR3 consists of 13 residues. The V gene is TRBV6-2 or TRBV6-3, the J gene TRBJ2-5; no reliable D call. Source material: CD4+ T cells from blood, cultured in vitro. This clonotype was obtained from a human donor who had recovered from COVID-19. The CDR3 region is CASSYGGLETQYF. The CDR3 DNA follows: TGTGCCAGCAGTTACGGTGGTCTAGAGACCCAGTACTTC.